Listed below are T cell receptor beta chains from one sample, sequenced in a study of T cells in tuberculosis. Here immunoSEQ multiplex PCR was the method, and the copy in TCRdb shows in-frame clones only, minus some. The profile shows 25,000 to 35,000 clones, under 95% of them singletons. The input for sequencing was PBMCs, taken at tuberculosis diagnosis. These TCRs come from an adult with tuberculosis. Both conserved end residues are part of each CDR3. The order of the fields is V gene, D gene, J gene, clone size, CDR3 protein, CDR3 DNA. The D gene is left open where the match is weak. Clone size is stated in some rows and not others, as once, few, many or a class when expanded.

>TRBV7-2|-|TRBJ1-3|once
CASRLYRTSGNTIYF
TGTGCCAGCAGATTATACAGGACCTCTGGAAACACCATATATTTT
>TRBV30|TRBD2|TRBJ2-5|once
CAWSVAGGGTQYF
TGTGCCTGGAGTGTAGCGGGAGGGGGGACCCAGTACTTC
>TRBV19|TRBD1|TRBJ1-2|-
CASSTTGRYGYTF
TGTGCCAGTAGTACGACAGGGCGGTATGGCTACACCTTC
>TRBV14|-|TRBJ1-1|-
CASSQGGLSTAEAFF
TGTGCCAGCAGCCAAGGAGGACTCTCGACGGCTGAAGCTTTCTTT
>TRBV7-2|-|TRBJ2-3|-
CASSDGSPAQYF
TGTGCCAGCAGCGACGGGTCTCCTGCGCAGTATTTT
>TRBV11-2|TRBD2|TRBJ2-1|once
CASSPGTSGRSNEQFF
TGTGCCAGCAGCCCCGGGACTAGCGGGAGGAGCAATGAGCAGTTCTTC
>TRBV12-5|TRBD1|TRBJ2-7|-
CASGYRGYYPYEQYF
TGTGCTAGTGGTTACAGGGGATATTACCCCTACGAGCAGTACTTC
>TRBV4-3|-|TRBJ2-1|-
CASSQQGFNEQFF
TGCGCCAGCAGCCAACAGGGGTTCAATGAGCAGTTCTTC
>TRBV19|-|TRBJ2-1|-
CASSIGRNEQFF
TGTGCCAGTAGTATTGGGAGGAATGAGCAGTTCTTC
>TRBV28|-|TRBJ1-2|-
CASSLLSGADGYTF
TGTGCCAGCAGTTTGTTGTCAGGGGCTGATGGCTACACCTTC
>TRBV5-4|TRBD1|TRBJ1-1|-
CASSITGGGDEAFF
TGTGCCAGCAGCATCACAGGGGGCGGAGATGAAGCTTTCTTT
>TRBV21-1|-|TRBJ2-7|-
CASSQAAGTYEQYF
TGTGCCAGCAGCCAGGCGGCGGGAACCTACGAGCAGTACTTC
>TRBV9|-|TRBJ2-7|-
CASSVGPGDPYEQYF
TGTGCCAGCAGCGTAGGGCCAGGGGATCCCTACGAGCAGTACTTC
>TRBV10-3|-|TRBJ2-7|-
CAASPKGLYEQYF
TGTGCCGCTTCTCCAAAGGGGTTGTACGAGCAGTACTTC
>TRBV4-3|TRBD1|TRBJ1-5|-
CASSQDSGGGQPQHF
TGCGCCAGCAGCCAAGATTCAGGGGGCGGTCAGCCCCAGCATTTT
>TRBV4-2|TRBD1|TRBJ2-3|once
CASSQDRQGTTDTQYF
TGTGCCAGCAGCCAAGATAGACAGGGGACCACAGATACGCAGTATTTT
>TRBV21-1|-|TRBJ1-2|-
CASSKKGTGTRYTNYGYTF
TGTGCCAGCAGCAAAAAGGGGACAGGTACTCGCTACACTAACTATGGCTACACCTTC
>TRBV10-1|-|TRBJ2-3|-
CASSGSGRTDTQYF
TGCGCCAGCAGTGGGAGCGGGCGCACAGATACGCAGTATTTT
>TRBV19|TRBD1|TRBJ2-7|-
CASSPGTGPYEQYF
TGTGCCAGTAGCCCCGGGACAGGTCCCTACGAGCAGTACTTC
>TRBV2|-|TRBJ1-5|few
CASRLTGGNQPQHF
TGTGCCAGCAGACTGACAGGAGGCAATCAGCCCCAGCATTTT
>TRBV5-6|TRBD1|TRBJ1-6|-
CASSLVGLGQLASPLHF
TGTGCCAGCAGCTTGGTTGGGTTGGGACAGCTCGCTTCACCCCTCCACTTT
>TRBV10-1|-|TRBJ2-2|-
CASSEAANTGELFF
TGCGCCAGCAGTGAGGCGGCGAACACCGGGGAGCTGTTTTTT
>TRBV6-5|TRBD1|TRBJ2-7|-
CASSRTGIEQYF
TGTGCCAGCAGCAGGACAGGGATCGAGCAGTACTTC
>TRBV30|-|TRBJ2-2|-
CAWRGAGGNTGELFF
TGTGCCTGGAGAGGCGCCGGAGGGAACACCGGGGAGCTGTTTTTT
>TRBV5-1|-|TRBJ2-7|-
CASSWGEYEQYF
TGCGCCAGCAGCTGGGGGGAGTACGAGCAGTACTTC
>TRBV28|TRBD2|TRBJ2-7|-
CASSPGTSGSHEQYF
TGTGCCAGCAGCCCCGGGACTAGCGGGAGCCACGAGCAGTACTTC
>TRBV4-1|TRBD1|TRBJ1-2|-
CASSQPDRGTFTFYGYTF
TGCGCCAGCAGCCAACCTGACAGGGGGACGTTTACCTTCTATGGCTACACCTTC
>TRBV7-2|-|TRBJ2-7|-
CASSPRDGSGEQYF
TGTGCCAGCAGCCCACGGGACGGTTCGGGGGAGCAGTACTTT
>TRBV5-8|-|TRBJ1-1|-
CASNLRPGFMNTEAFF
TGTGCCAGCAACCTGCGGCCCGGATTTATGAACACTGAAGCTTTCTTT
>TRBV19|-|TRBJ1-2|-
CASKDLQGTSNYGYTF
TGTGCCAGTAAAGACCTTCAGGGGACCTCGAACTATGGCTACACCTTC
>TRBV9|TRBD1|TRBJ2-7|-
CASSPKDRGRVGSSEQYF
TGTGCCAGCAGCCCCAAGGACAGGGGGCGTGTCGGGAGTAGCGAGCAGTACTTC
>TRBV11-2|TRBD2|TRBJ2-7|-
CASGTGTSGSNEQYF
TGTGCCAGCGGAACCGGGACTAGCGGGAGCAACGAGCAGTACTTC
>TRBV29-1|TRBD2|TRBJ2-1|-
CSAWTSGAYSYNEQFF
TGCAGCGCCTGGACTAGCGGGGCTTACTCCTACAATGAGCAGTTCTTC
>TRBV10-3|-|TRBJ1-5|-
CAISEREGRNNQPQHF
TGTGCCATCAGTGAGCGGGAGGGACGGAACAATCAGCCCCAGCATTTT
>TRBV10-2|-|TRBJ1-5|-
CASSMGGGNQPQHF
TGCGCCAGCAGTATGGGGGGGGGCAATCAGCCCCAGCATTTT
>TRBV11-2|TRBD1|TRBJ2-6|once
CASSGRTGDLSGANVLTF
TGTGCCAGCAGCGGCCGGACAGGGGACCTCTCTGGGGCCAACGTCCTGACTTTC
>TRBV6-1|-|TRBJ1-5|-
CASSDRGAGNQPQHF
TGTGCCAGCAGTGACAGGGGAGCAGGCAATCAGCCCCAGCATTTT
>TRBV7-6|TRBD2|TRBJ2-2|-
CASSLGGVAGSRGGELFF
TGTGCCAGCAGCTTGGGCGGGGTAGCGGGCTCAAGAGGCGGGGAGCTGTTTTTT
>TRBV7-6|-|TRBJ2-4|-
CASSLGPLSRAKNIQYF
TGTGCCAGCAGCTTAGGTCCCCTAAGTCGGGCCAAAAACATTCAGTACTTC
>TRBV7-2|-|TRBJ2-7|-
CASSNNRVAYEQYF
TGTGCCAGCAGCAATAACAGGGTTGCCTACGAGCAGTACTTC
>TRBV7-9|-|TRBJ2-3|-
CASSFVQSTDTQYF
TGTGCCAGCAGCTTTGTCCAGAGCACAGATACGCAGTATTTT
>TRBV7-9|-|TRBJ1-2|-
CASSLGTVYGYTF
TGTGCCAGCAGCTTAGGGACAGTCTATGGCTACACCTTC
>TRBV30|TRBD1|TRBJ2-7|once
CAWSVYTGAYEQYF
TGTGCCTGGAGTGTCTACACAGGGGCATACGAGCAGTACTTC
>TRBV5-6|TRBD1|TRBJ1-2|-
CASSLGTSGQSTF
TGTGCCAGCAGCCTGGGGACCTCGGGACAGTCCACCTTC
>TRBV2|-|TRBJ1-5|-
CASSEARQTFQPQHF
TGTGCCAGCAGTGAAGCGAGACAGACTTTCCAGCCCCAGCATTTT
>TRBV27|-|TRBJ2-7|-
CASSTGRRYEQYF
TGTGCCAGCAGTACAGGACGGAGATACGAGCAGTACTTC
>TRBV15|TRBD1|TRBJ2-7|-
CATARDSSYEQYF
TGTGCCACAGCCCGGGACAGCTCCTACGAGCAGTACTTC
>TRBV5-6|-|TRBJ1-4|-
CASSLVGPASREKLFF
TGTGCCAGCAGCTTGGTGGGGCCAGCGTCGCGTGAAAAACTGTTTTTT
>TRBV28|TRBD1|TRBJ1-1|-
CASRIGQANTEAFF
TGTGCCAGCAGGATTGGACAGGCGAACACTGAAGCTTTCTTT
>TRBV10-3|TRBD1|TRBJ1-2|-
CAISGGQGNYGYTF
TGTGCCATCAGTGGGGGACAGGGAAACTATGGCTACACCTTC
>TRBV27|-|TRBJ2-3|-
CASSLQPSRRAFSTDTQYF
TGTGCCAGCAGTTTACAGCCCTCCAGGCGGGCGTTTAGCACAGATACGCAGTATTTT
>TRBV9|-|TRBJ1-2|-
CASSARDYGYTF
TGTGCCAGCAGCGCCCGAGACTATGGCTACACCTTC
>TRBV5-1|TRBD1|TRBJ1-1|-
CASSLQGDTEAFF
TGCGCCAGCAGCTTACAGGGGGACACTGAAGCTTTCTTT
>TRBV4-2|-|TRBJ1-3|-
CASSQADRYSGNTIYF
TGTGCCAGCAGCCAAGCCGACAGATACTCTGGAAACACCATATATTTT
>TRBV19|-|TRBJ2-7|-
CASSYSLAKTYEQYF
TGTGCCAGTAGTTATAGTCTAGCGAAAACCTACGAGCAGTACTTC
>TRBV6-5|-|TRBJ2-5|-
CASSYSGQYSQETQYF
TGTGCCAGCAGTTACTCTGGACAGTACAGCCAAGAGACCCAGTACTTC
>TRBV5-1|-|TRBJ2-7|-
CASSPLRGSYEQYF
TGCGCCAGCAGCCCCCTTCGGGGGAGTTACGAGCAGTACTTC